Listed here are 20 T cell receptor beta chains from one sample, sequenced in a study of T cell responses to AZD1222 COVID-19 vaccine. The assay was immunoSEQ multiplex PCR, and TCRdb's table has in-frame clones only and misses some. The repertoire holds 130,000 to 150,000 clones, with about 81% as singletons. The sample in question was peripheral blood, obtained on day 0 of MenACWY control vaccination. These receptors all come from an adult in good health.

The chain has TRBV5-1 and TRBJ1-4; D not resolved. V was trimmed by 0 bases and J by 7 bases, leaving 7 bases between them. Germline loops: CDR1 SGHRS, CDR2 YFSETQ. This CDR3 region has 13 residues. The CDR3 reads CASSLALGEKLFF. CDR3 sequence (DNA): TGCGCCAGCAGCTTGGCCTTGGGTGAAAAACTGTTTTTT.

V is TRBV30 and J is TRBJ1-2; 8 nucleotides agree with TRBD1. The V and J ends lost 2 bases and 0 bases, in that order; junction bases with no gene match: 5. CDR3 size: 15 residues. Germline values: CDR1 GTSNPN, CDR2 SVGIG (reference sequence). CDR3 region: CAWSPGTGSNYGYTF. CDR3 in DNA: TGTGCCTGGAGTCCCGGGACAGGCTCTAACTATGGCTACACCTTC.

The V and J genes are TRBV7-8 and TRBJ1-5; a possible D gene is TRBD1 (5 bases). V lost 7 bases and J lost 0, with 16 bases in between. The CDR3 covers 16 residues. Germline values: CDR1 SGHVS, CDR2 FQNEAQ. CDR3 region: CASTRGGGHSNQPQHF. DNA of the CDR3: TGTGCCAGCACCCGAGGTGGGGGTCATAGCAATCAGCCCCAGCATTTT.

The chain links TRBV23-1 to TRBJ1-4; D possibly corresponds to TRBD1 (5 bases). TRBV23-1 is assigned to the ORF class and has an uncertain function. The CDR3 length is 16 residues. Trimming took off 0 bases at V and 1 base at J, with 9 bases between the two ends. For the CDR3, the DNA is TGCGCCAGCAGTCAATCGTGCAGGGTAACTAATGAAAAACTGTTTTTT. This sequence encodes CASSQSCRVTNEKLFF.

The J gene is TRBJ2-5, the V gene TRBV6-2 or TRBV6-3, with 7 bases fitting TRBD1. J gave up 5 bases and V 5 bases, and 8 bases lay outside the gene matches. CDR3 length equals 14 residues. Germline-derived CDR1 and CDR2 are MNHEY and SVGEGT. CDR3 bases: TGTGCCAGCAGTAGACAGGGACAAACGGAGACCCAGTACTTC. Its protein product is CASSRQGQTETQYF.

This chain connects TRBV6-5 to TRBJ2-1; TRBD2 aligns across 8 bases. The V gene's germline CDR1 is MNHEY and CDR2 SVGAGI. The ends lost 6 bases at V and 7 bases at J; junction bases unmatched: 11. CDR3 length: 15 amino acids. CDR3 in amino acids: CASRSGGAGINEQFF. The CDR3 coding sequence is TGTGCCAGCAGATCCGGGGGGGCTGGTATTAATGAGCAGTTCTTC.

The genes are TRBV28 and TRBJ1-2; tentative D call: TRBD1 (5 bases). Trimming shortened V by 3 bases and J by 4 bases, and 15 bases separated the two germline ends. CDR1 is MDHEN, CDR2 SYDVKM, per germline. There are 15 residues in the CDR3. The CDR3 sequence is CASSLGGGHSYGYTF. CDR3 nucleotides: TGTGCCAGCAGTTTGGGGGGAGGGCACAGCTATGGCTACACCTTC.

This chain uses TRBV5-1 with TRBJ2-2, with 7 bases identical to TRBD1. Germline CDR1 and CDR2: SGHRS and YFSETQ. The CDR3 is made up of 14 amino acids. Germline trimming cut 0 bases from V and 7 bases from J; bases unmatched to any gene: 3. The DNA for the CDR3 is TGCGCCAGCAGCTTGGAGGGGGCCGGCGGGGAGCTGTTTTTT. This translates into CASSLEGAGGELFF.

The chain recombines TRBV5-4 with TRBJ2-2; the match to TRBD1 covers 9 bases. Trimming cost V 3 bases and J 7 bases; bases outside gene matches: 7. CDR1 and CDR2 from the germline V gene are SGHNT and YYREEE (reference sequence). The CDR3 has 15 residues. DNA of the CDR3: TGTGCCAGCAGCTCCACAGGGGGCCGGGGCGGGGAGCTGTTTTTT. Translation gives CASSSTGGRGGELFF.

The chain recombines TRBV7-9 with TRBJ1-4; D not certain. Germline V CDR1 and CDR2: SEHNR, FQNEAQ (reference sequence). Trimming took off 0 bases at V and 0 bases at J, with 8 bases between the two ends. This CDR3 has 16 amino acids. CDR3 protein: CASSLALGTTNEKLFF. For the CDR3, the DNA is TGTGCCAGCAGCTTAGCGCTGGGAACAACTAATGAAAAACTGTTTTTT.

This chain links TRBV7-8 with TRBJ1-6, with no clear D. Trimming cost V 4 bases and J 10 bases, with 14 bases left between them. The CDR3 has 14 amino acids. Per germline, CDR1 SGHVS and CDR2 FQNEAQ. The CDR3 nucleotides read TGTGCCAGCAGCTATGCCGGGCTCAGCTCACCCCTCCACTTT. This gives the protein CASSYAGLSSPLHF.

Of note for this clone: The sample carries other DNA sequences with the same CDR3. The chain is built from TRBV11-2 and TRBJ1-2, with D possibly being TRBD1 (5 bases). CDR3 length equals 15 residues. V shed 1 base and J shed 6 bases, with 15 bases lying between them. Germline CDR1 is SGHAT and CDR2 is FQNNGV. CDR3 nucleotides: TGTGCCAGCAGCTTAGTACGGGGGAAGGCGAATGGCTACACCTTC. Amino acid sequence: CASSLVRGKANGYTF.

V usage is TRBV2 and J usage is TRBJ2-3; TRBD2 aligns across 9 bases. V lost 6 bases and J lost 1; bases outside the gene matches: 5. Germline V gene lookup returns CDR1 SNHLY and CDR2 FYNNEI. This CDR3 contains 15 residues. The CDR3 DNA sequence: TGTGCCAGCAGATTGAGACTAGCGGGCACAGATACGCAGTATTTT. Protein product: CASRLRLAGTDTQYF. Full variable domain (missing parts from reference TRBV2 and TRBJ2-3): EPEVTQTPSHQVTQMGQEVILRCVPISNHLYFYWYRQILGQKVEFLVSFYNNEISEKSEIFDDQFSVERPDGSNFTLKIRSTKLEDSAMYFCASRLRLAGTDTQYFGPGTRLTVL.

The chain combines TRBV19 with TRBJ2-6; 7 nucleotides line up with TRBD1. The J segment lost 0 bases and the V segment lost 6 bases, leaving 5 bases of the junction unmatched. Germline CDR1 reads LNHDA; CDR2 reads SQIVND (reference sequence). The CDR3 runs to 16 residues. CDR3 DNA: TGTGCCAGTAGACACAGGGGCCTCTCTGGGGCCAACGTCCTGACTTTC. It encodes CASRHRGLSGANVLTF.

The V gene is TRBV3-1 (or the pseudogene TRBV3-2), the J gene TRBJ2-7; the D is unclear. This CDR3 comprises 14 residues. Germline loops: CDR1 LGHDT, CDR2 YNNKEL (reference sequence). The V end was cut by 1 base, the J end by 0 bases, with 7 bases between. CDR3 DNA sequence: TGTGCCAGCAGCCAAGGAAGTATCTCCTACGAGCAGTACGTC. As protein: CASSQGSISYEQYV.

The chain links TRBV10-1 to TRBJ1-1; D not resolved. Germline-derived CDR1 and CDR2 are WNHNN and SYGVQD (reference sequence). The ends were cut back, 2 bases at V and 4 bases at J, with 11 bases in the middle. The CDR3 covers 14 residues. The chain's CDR3 is CASSEGSRGTEAFF. Here the CDR3 DNA reads TGCGCCAGCAGTGAGGGCTCACGTGGCACTGAAGCTTTCTTT.

The J gene is TRBJ1-2, the V gene TRBV7-2; 7 nucleotides line up with TRBD1. J lost 7 bases, V lost 5 bases, and 10 bases had no gene match. The CDR3 has 14 amino acids. Germline V gives CDR1 SGHTA, CDR2 FQGNSA. The CDR3 spells CASSLEGGVGGYTF. CDR3 DNA sequence: TGTGCCAGCAGCCTCGAAGGGGGCGTCGGTGGCTACACCTTC.

DNA of the CDR3: TGCGCCAGCAGCTTGGAGTACGGACCTCATTACAACTATGGCTACACCTTC. This gives the protein CASSLEYGPHYNYGYTF. This sequence joins TRBV5-1 and TRBJ1-2; D uncertain. CDR1 is SGHRS and CDR2 is YFSETQ in the germline V gene. There are 17 residues in the CDR3. The V gene lost 0 bases and the J gene lost 2 bases, with 17 bases spanning the gap.

This chain joins TRBV9 and TRBJ1-3; a possible D gene is TRBD1 (5 bases). Trimming left V 0 bases short and J 1 base short, with 11 bases between. Germline assignment: CDR1 SGDLS and CDR2 YYNGEE. The CDR3 runs to 16 residues. The CDR3 reads CASSVVAGWSGNTIYF. The CDR3 DNA follows: TGTGCCAGCAGCGTAGTGGCAGGGTGGTCTGGAAACACCATATATTTT.

The chain couples TRBV4-2 to TRBJ1-5; D is ambiguous. V was clipped by 0 bases and J by 9 bases, with 15 bases between them. This CDR3 spans 15 amino acids. Germline CDR1 is LGHNA and CDR2 is YNFKEQ. The CDR3 bases are TGTGCCAGCAGCCAAGATTTACGGAGAGTAGGGCCCCAGCATTTT. Its protein is CASSQDLRRVGPQHF.